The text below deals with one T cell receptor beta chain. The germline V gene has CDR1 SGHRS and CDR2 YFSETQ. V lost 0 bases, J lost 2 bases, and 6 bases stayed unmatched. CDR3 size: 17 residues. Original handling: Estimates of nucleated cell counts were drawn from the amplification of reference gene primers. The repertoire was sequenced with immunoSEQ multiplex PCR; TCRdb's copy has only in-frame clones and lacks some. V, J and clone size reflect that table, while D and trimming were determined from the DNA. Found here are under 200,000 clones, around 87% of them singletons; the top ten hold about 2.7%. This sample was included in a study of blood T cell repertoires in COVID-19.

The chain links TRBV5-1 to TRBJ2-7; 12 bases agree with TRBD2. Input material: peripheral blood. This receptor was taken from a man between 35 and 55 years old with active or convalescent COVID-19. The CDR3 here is CASSLVLAGGPTYEQYF. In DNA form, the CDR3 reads TGCGCCAGCAGCTTGGTTCTAGCGGGGGGGCCAACCTACGAGCAGTACTTC. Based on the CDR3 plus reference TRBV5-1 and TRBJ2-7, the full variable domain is KAGVTQTPRYLIKTRGQQVTLSCSPISGHRSVSWYQQTPGQGLQFLFEYFSETQRNKGNFPGRFSGRQFSNSRSEMNVSTLELGDSALYLCASSLVLAGGPTYEQYFGPGTRLTVT.